The 2 T cell receptor beta chains below all came from one sample that was sequenced in a study of T cells in Graves' hyperthyroidism and ophthalmopathy. The source material, RNA transcripts, was used to amplify TCR beta CDR3 regions. With the HTBI primer set, the TCR CDR3 went through a first round of RT-PCR. MiXCR, applied by TCRdb to the multiplex PCR reads, yields one record per CDR3 protein. Of about 620,000 distinct CDR3 sequences listed, roughly 17% were seen once; the top ten hold approximately 3.8%. The sequencing input was blood. The receptor set was obtained from a woman in her twenties or thirties with Graves' hyperthyroidism.

This clonotype has a handful of counts. V is TRBV10-3 and J is TRBJ1-5, with 9 bases fitting TRBD1. CDR1 and CDR2 from the germline V gene are ENHRY and SYGVKD. The CDR3 length is 14 residues. The ends lost 9 bases at V and 6 bases at J; junction bases unmatched: 9. This CDR3 is CAIATGGYGQPQHF. CDR3 nucleotides: TGTGCCATAGCCACAGGGGGCTACGGTCAGCCCCAGCATTTT.

The chain uses TRBV28 and TRBJ2-4; no reliable D call. V was clipped by 3 bases and J by 2 bases, with 5 bases between them. CDR1 is MDHEN, CDR2 SYDVKM, per germline. The CDR3 runs to 13 residues. The CDR3 DNA is TGTGCCAGCAGTTTCCAGCCCAAAAACATTCAGTACTTC. This encodes CASSFQPKNIQYF.